The clone carrying this T cell receptor (beta chain) appeared a few times. Antigen unknown. This sample was included in a study of T cell responses to AZD1222 COVID-19 vaccine. General study points: Only five or six individuals given AZD1222 were seropositive at baseline. Repertoire collection took place solely once the T cell response had peaked. In the spike-specific TCR repertoire, nearly half reportedly target unmutated variant regions.

The V and J ends lost 6 bases and 0 bases respectively, with 15 bases between them. This CDR3 has 17 amino acids. In germline, CDR1 is MNHEY, CDR2 SMNVEV (reference sequence). Generated by immunoSEQ multiplex PCR, the TCRdb table keeps only in-frame clones and is missing some. The sample holds roughly 150,000 clones, roughly nine tenths seen once. The sequence was obtained from an adult in good health. The input for sequencing was peripheral blood, taken on day 0 of AZD1222 vaccination. V and J are TRBV27 and TRBJ1-6; D perhaps matches TRBD1 (6 bases). CDR3 residues: CASRTAGASSYNSPLHF. The CDR3 nucleotides read TGTGCCAGCAGAACCGCAGGGGCAAGCTCCTATAATTCACCCCTCCACTTT.